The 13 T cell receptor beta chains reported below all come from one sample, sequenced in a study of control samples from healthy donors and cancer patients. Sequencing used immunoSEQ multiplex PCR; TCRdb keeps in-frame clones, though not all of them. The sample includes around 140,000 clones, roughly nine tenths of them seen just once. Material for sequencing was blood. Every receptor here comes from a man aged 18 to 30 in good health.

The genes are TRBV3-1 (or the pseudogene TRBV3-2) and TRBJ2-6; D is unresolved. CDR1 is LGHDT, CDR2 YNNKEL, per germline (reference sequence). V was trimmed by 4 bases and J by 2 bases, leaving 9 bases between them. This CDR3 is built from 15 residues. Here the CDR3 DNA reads TGTGCCAGCAGCCCCGCCAGTGCTGGGGCCAACGTCCTGACTTTC. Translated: CASSPASAGANVLTF.

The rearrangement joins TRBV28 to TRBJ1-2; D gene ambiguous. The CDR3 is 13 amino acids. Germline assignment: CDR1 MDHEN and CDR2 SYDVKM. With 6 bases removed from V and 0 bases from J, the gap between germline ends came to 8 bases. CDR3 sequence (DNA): TGTGCCAGCAGCCCGGCGGCTAACTATGGCTACACCTTC. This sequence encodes CASSPAANYGYTF.

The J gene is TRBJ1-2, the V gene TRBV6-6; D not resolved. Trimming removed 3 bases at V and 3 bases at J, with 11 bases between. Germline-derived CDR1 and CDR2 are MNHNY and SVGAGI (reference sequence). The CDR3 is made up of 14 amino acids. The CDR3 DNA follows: TGTGCCAGCAGTTATTCCGACCGGTACTATGGCTACACCTTC. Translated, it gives CASSYSDRYYGYTF.

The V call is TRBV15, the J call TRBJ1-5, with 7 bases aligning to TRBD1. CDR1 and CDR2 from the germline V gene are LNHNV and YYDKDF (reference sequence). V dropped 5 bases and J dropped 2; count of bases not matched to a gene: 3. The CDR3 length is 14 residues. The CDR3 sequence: CATSPTGGNQPQHF. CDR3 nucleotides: TGTGCCACCAGCCCAACAGGGGGCAATCAGCCCCAGCATTTT.

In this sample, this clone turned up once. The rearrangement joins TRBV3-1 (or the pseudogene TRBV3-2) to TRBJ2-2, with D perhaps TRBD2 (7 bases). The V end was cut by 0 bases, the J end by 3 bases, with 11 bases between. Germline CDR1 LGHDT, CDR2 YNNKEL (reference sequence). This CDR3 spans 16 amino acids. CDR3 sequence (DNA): TGTGCCAGCAGCCAAGAATGGGGGGGCCACACCGGGGAGCTGTTTTTT. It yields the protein CASSQEWGGHTGELFF.

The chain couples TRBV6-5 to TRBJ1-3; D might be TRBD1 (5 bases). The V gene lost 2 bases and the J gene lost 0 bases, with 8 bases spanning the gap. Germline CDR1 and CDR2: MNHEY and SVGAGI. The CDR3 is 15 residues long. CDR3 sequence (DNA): TGTGCCAGCAGTTACGGGACGCACTCTGGAAACACCATATATTTT. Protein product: CASSYGTHSGNTIYF.

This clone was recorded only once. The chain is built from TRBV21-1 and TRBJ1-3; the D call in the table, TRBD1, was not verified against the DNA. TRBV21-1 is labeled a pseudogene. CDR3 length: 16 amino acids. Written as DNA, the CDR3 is TGTGCCAGCAGAATGGGGGACAGGTGTTTGGGAAACACCATATATTTT. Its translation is CASRMGDRCLGNTIYF.

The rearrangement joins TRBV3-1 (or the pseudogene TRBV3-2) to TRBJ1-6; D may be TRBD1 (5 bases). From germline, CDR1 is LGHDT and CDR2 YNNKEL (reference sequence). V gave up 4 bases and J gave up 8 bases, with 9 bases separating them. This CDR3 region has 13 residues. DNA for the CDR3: TGTGCCAGCAGCCCAGACAGAGATTCACCCCTCCACTTT. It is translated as CASSPDRDSPLHF.

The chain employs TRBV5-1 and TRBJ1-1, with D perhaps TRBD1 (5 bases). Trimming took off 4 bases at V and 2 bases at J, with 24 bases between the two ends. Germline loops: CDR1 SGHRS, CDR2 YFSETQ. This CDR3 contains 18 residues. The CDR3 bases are TGCGCCAGCAGCCCCCTGGTAGGATGGGGGAGGGAAAACACTGAAGCTTTCTTT. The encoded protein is CASSPLVGWGRENTEAFF.

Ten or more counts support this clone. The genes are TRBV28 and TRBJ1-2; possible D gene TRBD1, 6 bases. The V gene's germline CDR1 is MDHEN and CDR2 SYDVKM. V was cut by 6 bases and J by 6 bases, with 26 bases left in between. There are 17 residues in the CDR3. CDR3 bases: TGTGCCAGCAGCTTTTTAAACCCGGACAGCCTGGGGAATGGCTACACCTTC. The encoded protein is CASSFLNPDSLGNGYTF.

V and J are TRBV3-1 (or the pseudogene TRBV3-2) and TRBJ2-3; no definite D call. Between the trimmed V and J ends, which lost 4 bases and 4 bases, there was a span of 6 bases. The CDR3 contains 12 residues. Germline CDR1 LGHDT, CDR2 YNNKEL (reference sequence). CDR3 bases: TGTGCCAGCAGCCTTTATGCAGATACGCAGTATTTT. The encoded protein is CASSLYADTQYF.

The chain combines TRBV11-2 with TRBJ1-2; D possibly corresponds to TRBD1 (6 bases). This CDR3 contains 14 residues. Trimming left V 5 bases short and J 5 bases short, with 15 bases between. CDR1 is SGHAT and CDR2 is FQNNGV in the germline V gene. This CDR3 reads CASSHGAGDYGYTF. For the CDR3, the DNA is TGTGCCAGCAGCCACGGGGCAGGGGATTATGGCTACACCTTC.

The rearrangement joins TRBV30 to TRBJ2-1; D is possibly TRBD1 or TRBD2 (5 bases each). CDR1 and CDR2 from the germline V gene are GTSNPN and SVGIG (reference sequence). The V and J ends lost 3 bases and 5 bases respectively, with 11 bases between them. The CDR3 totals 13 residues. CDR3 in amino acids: CAWRSGRDNEQFF. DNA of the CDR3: TGTGCCTGGAGGAGCGGCAGGGACAATGAGCAGTTCTTC.